Following are 24 T cell receptor beta chains from one sample sequenced in a study of OX40 agonist ivuxolimab in advanced cancers. Assay: immunoSEQ multiplex PCR; the TCRdb copy retains only in-frame clones and omits some. Here the sample spans tens of thousands of clones, about 94% being singletons. The material sequenced was CD4+ or CD8+ T cells sorted from blood, taken in a trial of the OX40 agonist ivuxolimab. Source of these receptors: an adult with an advanced solid tumor such as melanoma, head and neck, liver or kidney cancer.

The CDR3 here is CASSPSPNSPLHF. The CDR3 bases are TGTGCCAGCAGTCCCTCCCCTAATTCACCCCTCCACTTT. V is TRBV27 and J is TRBJ1-6, with D uncertain. CDR1 and CDR2 (germline): MNHEY, SMNVEV (reference sequence). V gave up 5 bases and J gave up 6 bases, with 8 bases separating them. CDR3 length: 13 amino acids.

CDR3 protein: CASSMFDGANYEQYF. The CDR3 region has the DNA TGTGCCAGCAGCATGTTTGACGGGGCAAACTACGAGCAGTACTTC. V usage is TRBV9 and J usage is TRBJ2-7; D assignment may be TRBD1 or TRBD2 (5 bases each). V shed 4 bases and J shed 3 bases, with 17 bases lying between them. CDR3 length: 15 residues. Germline V gene lookup returns CDR1 SGDLS and CDR2 YYNGEE.

This clone was seen a single time. The CDR3 nucleotides are TGTGCCAGCAGCTCAGGGACGGGCGAGCAGTTCTTC. Its protein is CASSSGTGEQFF. The V call is TRBV7-6, the J call TRBJ2-1, with D possibly being TRBD1 or TRBD2 (5 bases each). This CDR3 is 12 amino acids long. V gave up 4 bases and J gave up 10 bases, with 11 bases separating them. The germline CDR1 and CDR2 sequences are SGHVS and FNYEAQ.

This chain joins TRBV5-6 and TRBJ1-1; 7 bases are a match to TRBD1. The germline gives CDR1 SGHDT, CDR2 YYEEEE. V was pared by 5 bases and J by 0 bases, with 7 bases of the junction left unmatched. The length of the CDR3 is 15 residues. The CDR3 region has the DNA TGTGCCAGCAGTGGGCTGGGACAGATGAACACTGAAGCTTTCTTT. Encoded protein: CASSGLGQMNTEAFF.

V is TRBV28 and J is TRBJ1-3, with D unclear. CDR1 and CDR2 from the germline V gene are MDHEN and SYDVKM. V lost 5 bases and J lost 0, with 11 bases in between. The CDR3 spans 15 residues. The CDR3 DNA is TGTGCCAGCAGTCCCCCCGGGTACTCTGGAAACACCATATATTTT. It is translated as CASSPPGYSGNTIYF. Variable domain in full (rest from reference TRBV28 and TRBJ1-3): DVKVTQSSRYLVKRTGEKVFLECVQDMDHENMFWYRQDPGLGLRLIYFSYDVKMKEKGDIPEGYSVSREKKERFSLILESASTNQTSMYLCASSPPGYSGNTIYFGEGSWLTVV.

This chain connects TRBV6-6 to TRBJ2-1; D may be TRBD1 (6 bases). Germline V gene sequence: CDR1 MNHNY, CDR2 SVGAGI (reference sequence). With 4 bases removed from V and 6 bases from J, the gap between germline ends came to 10 bases. This CDR3 contains 13 residues. The CDR3 spells CASSLDRSNEQFF. CDR3 coding DNA: TGTGCCAGCAGTTTAGACAGGTCCAATGAGCAGTTCTTC.

The chain has TRBV5-4 and TRBJ2-3, with D hard to call. Germline V gives CDR1 SGHNT, CDR2 YYREEE (reference sequence). The CDR3 length is 11 residues. V lost 0 bases, J lost 6 bases, and 2 bases lay in between. The CDR3 spells CASSLADTQYF. The CDR3, as DNA: TGTGCCAGCAGCTTGGCTGATACGCAGTATTTT.

The chain recombines TRBV27 with TRBJ2-5; no clear D gene. The CDR3 has 14 amino acids. Germline V gives CDR1 MNHEY, CDR2 SMNVEV (reference sequence). V lost 6 bases, J lost 1 base, and 12 bases lay in between. The DNA of the CDR3 is TGTGCCAGCAGCCGCCTAGGAGCCCAAGAGACCCAGTACTTC. Amino acid sequence: CASSRLGAQETQYF.

The chain joins TRBV7-2 to TRBJ1-2; D is perhaps TRBD1 (5 bases). The CDR3 sequence is 17 residues long. Germline loops: CDR1 SGHTA, CDR2 FQGNSA. Trimming cost V 5 bases and J 5 bases, with 24 bases left between them. For the CDR3, the DNA is TGTGCCAGCAGCCCCGTGGGGCAGGGCATGGTTCCGTATGGCTACACCTTC. Residues: CASSPVGQGMVPYGYTF.

The chain joins TRBV2 to TRBJ1-1; D might be TRBD1 (5 bases). Per germline, CDR1 SNHLY and CDR2 FYNNEI. The CDR3 contains 16 residues. V lost 6 bases and J 4 bases, leaving 21 bases between the germline ends. The chain's CDR3 is CASRPRGREVGTEAFF. In DNA form, the CDR3 reads TGTGCCAGCAGACCACGTGGCAGGGAGGTTGGCACTGAAGCTTTCTTT.

The chain uses TRBV4-1 and TRBJ1-2; 7 bases agree with TRBD1. The trim removed 0 bases at V and 0 bases at J, leaving 7 bases unmatched. The CDR3 is 17 amino acids. Germline CDR1 MGHRA, CDR2 YSYEKL. The chain's CDR3 is CASSQDRWQGANYGYTF. The CDR3 bases are TGCGCCAGCAGCCAAGATAGGTGGCAGGGGGCTAACTATGGCTACACCTTC.

J is TRBJ1-3 and V is TRBV9; 7 bases match TRBD1. The CDR3 runs 14 residues. After removal of 0 bases from V and 8 bases from J, the junction contained 5 bases not matched to a gene. Germline CDR1 and CDR2: SGDLS and YYNGEE. The CDR3 coding sequence is TGTGCCAGCAGCGTAGAAAGGGGGCAGGACACCATATATTTT. Its translation: CASSVERGQDTIYF.

The V call is TRBV7-9, the J call TRBJ1-4, with D possibly matching TRBD1 (6 bases). Germline-derived CDR1 and CDR2 are SEHNR and FQNEAQ (reference sequence). The CDR3 covers 15 residues. V was trimmed by 5 bases and J by 6 bases, leaving 16 bases between them. Here the CDR3 DNA reads TGTGCCAGCAGCCCTCTTCAGGGGTCGGATGAAAAACTGTTTTTT. Translated: CASSPLQGSDEKLFF.

This rearrangement joins TRBV27 to TRBJ2-7; 7 nucleotides agree with TRBD2. The germline CDR1 and CDR2 sequences are MNHEY and SMNVEV (reference sequence). V trimming: 5 bases; J trimming: 5 bases; junction bases outside the gene matches: 12. The CDR3 loop spans 15 amino acids. Here the CDR3 DNA reads TGTGCCAGCAGTCTAGAGGCGGGAGATCACGACGAGCAGTACTTC. Its translation: CASSLEAGDHDEQYF.

The chain uses TRBV27 and TRBJ2-3, with D possibly being TRBD1 (5 bases). This CDR3 contains 16 residues. V was cut by 7 bases and J by 0 bases, with 17 bases left in between. The germline CDR1 and CDR2 sequences are MNHEY and SMNVEV (reference sequence). The CDR3 region has the DNA TGTGCCAGCAACCCAGGGCCGCACCCTAGCACAGATACGCAGTATTTT. Its protein is CASNPGPHPSTDTQYF.

CDR3 in amino acids: CASSVEDEKLFF. CDR3 sequence (DNA): TGTGCCAGCAGCGTGGAGGATGAAAAACTGTTTTTT. The chain joins TRBV9 to TRBJ1-4; no definite D call. The CDR3 is made up of 12 amino acids. Germline assignment: CDR1 SGDLS and CDR2 YYNGEE. Trimming removed 2 bases at V and 6 bases at J, with 5 bases between.

The chain combines TRBV28 with TRBJ1-2; TRBD1 agrees at 9 bases. The ends lost 2 bases at V and 2 bases at J; junction bases unmatched: 6. The germline gives CDR1 MDHEN, CDR2 SYDVKM. This CDR3 is 16 amino acids long. Here the CDR3 reads CASSLTGQGQNYGYTF. In nucleotides, the CDR3 is TGTGCCAGCAGTTTAACGGGACAGGGCCAGAACTATGGCTACACCTTC.

V gene TRBV6-5 combines with J gene TRBJ2-1, with a possible D match to TRBD2 (6 bases). Germline V lookup: CDR1 MNHEY, CDR2 SVGAGI. The CDR3 contains 15 residues. The CDR3 sequence: CAAGGGRELYNEQFF. CDR3 bases: TGTGCAGCAGGCGGAGGGCGGGAACTTTACAATGAGCAGTTCTTC.

The chain links TRBV10-2 to TRBJ2-1; D is unclear. The CDR3 spans 14 residues. Germline V gives CDR1 WSHSY, CDR2 SAAADI. V was cut by 7 bases and J by 0 bases, with 10 bases left in between. The DNA for the CDR3 is TGCGCCAGCACCATGGGGTTCTCCTACAATGAGCAGTTCTTC. Translation: CASTMGFSYNEQFF.

This chain connects TRBV4-2 to TRBJ2-3, with 9 bases that match TRBD2. This CDR3 region has 17 residues. V lost 2 bases and J lost 6; bases outside the gene matches: 12. Germline V CDR1 and CDR2: LGHNA, YNFKEQ. CDR3 amino acids: CASSQTPAGGPPDTQYF. Here the CDR3 DNA reads TGTGCCAGCAGCCAAACCCCGGCGGGAGGGCCACCCGATACGCAGTATTTT.

This clone came up once. The chain recombines TRBV19 with TRBJ2-3; D remains unclear. Germline V gene lookup returns CDR1 LNHDA and CDR2 SQIVND (reference sequence). Trimming removed 8 bases from V and 0 bases from J, with 6 bases in between. The CDR3 is 12 residues long. This chain's CDR3 is CASSDSTDTQYF. The CDR3 DNA follows: TGTGCCAGTTCCGACAGCACAGATACGCAGTATTTT. Together with reference TRBV19 and TRBJ2-3, the CDR3 gives the full variable domain: DGGITQSPKYLFRKEGQNVTLSCEQNLNHDAMYWYRQDPGQGLRLIYYSQIVNDFQKGDIAEGYSVSREKKESFPLTVTSAQKNPTAFYLCASSDSTDTQYFGPGTRLTVL.

Worth noting for this clone: An end of the junction does not agree with germline; a read error may underlie this. This sample also contains other DNA sequences that code for the same CDR3. The chain has TRBV2 and TRBJ1-6, with D hard to call. The germline gives CDR1 SNHLY, CDR2 FYNNEI. This CDR3 comprises 15 residues. The CDR3 loop is CASSELGSGDSPLHF. The CDR3, as DNA: TGTGCTAGCAGTGAGCTGGGGTCGGGTGATTCACCCCTCCACTTT.

This clone appeared once. This rearrangement joins TRBV28 to TRBJ1-6, with a tentative D call TRBD1 (6 bases). From germline, CDR1 is MDHEN and CDR2 SYDVKM. The CDR3 covers 15 residues. The chain's CDR3 is CASRGPSSYNSPLHF. The CDR3 DNA is TGTGCGTCCAGGGGCCCGAGCTCCTATAATTCACCCCTCCACTTT.

The rearrangement links TRBV15 to TRBJ1-5; 8 bases align to TRBD1. Losses at the gene ends were 1 base for V and 6 bases for J; bases not matched to a gene: 2. Germline CDR1 and CDR2: LNHNV and YYDKDF (reference sequence). The CDR3 runs to 14 residues. The DNA of the CDR3 is TGTGCCACCAGCAGAGCAGGGGGCACTCAGCCCCAGCATTTT. Translated, it gives CATSRAGGTQPQHF.